These 22 T cell receptor beta chains share one sample of origin, sequenced in a study of T cell responses to AZD1222 COVID-19 vaccine. The protocol was immunoSEQ multiplex PCR, while the TCRdb copy is restricted to in-frame clones and leaves out a portion. The sample lists over 50,000 clones; around 80% were seen once. Specimen: peripheral blood, collected 28 days after the second AZD1222 dose. Receptor source: an adult who received the AZD1222 COVID-19 vaccine.

This chain links TRBV11-2 with TRBJ2-7; no definite D call. Germline CDR1 reads SGHAT; CDR2 reads FQNNGV. The length of the CDR3 is 14 residues. Trimming pared 1 base from V and 0 bases from J, leaving 7 bases between. This chain's CDR3 is CASSLVGNSYEQYF. CDR3 nucleotides: TGTGCCAGCAGCTTAGTCGGTAACTCCTACGAGCAGTACTTC.

This chain uses TRBV29-1 with TRBJ2-7; D is possibly TRBD1 or TRBD2 (5 bases each). CDR3 length: 13 amino acids. CDR1 SQVTM and CDR2 ANQGSEA come from the germline V gene. Trimming removed 4 bases from V and 3 bases from J, with 13 bases in between. The CDR3: CSVVYGTDYEQYF. Written as DNA, the CDR3 is TGCAGCGTTGTTTATGGGACGGACTACGAGCAGTACTTC.

This clone was seen only a few times. The rearrangement joins TRBV27 to TRBJ2-7; the D is unclear. Trimming removed 0 bases from V and 3 bases from J, with 12 bases in between. The length of the CDR3 is 15 residues. Germline V CDR1 and CDR2: MNHEY, SMNVEV (reference sequence). The DNA of the CDR3 is TGTGCCAGCAGTTTATCGGGATTGCCTGGCTACGAGCAGTACTTC. This gives the protein CASSLSGLPGYEQYF.

V gene TRBV4-1 combines with J gene TRBJ2-3, with D unresolved. Germline lookup yields CDR1 MGHRA and CDR2 YSYEKL. The CDR3 has 12 amino acids. V shed 4 bases and J shed 6 bases, with 8 bases lying between them. The CDR3 protein is CASSLDGDTQYF. The CDR3 bases are TGCGCCAGCAGCCTGGACGGGGATACGCAGTATTTT.

V usage is TRBV5-1 and J usage is TRBJ1-4; D gene unclear. V dropped 1 base and J dropped 8 bases, with 12 bases sitting between them. The CDR3 is 14 residues long. CDR1 is SGHRS, CDR2 YFSETQ, per germline. The CDR3 reads CASSLSSMGEKLFF. In DNA form, the CDR3 reads TGCGCCAGCAGCTTGAGCTCGATGGGGGAAAAACTGTTTTTT.

By sample fraction, this clone is medium-sized (0.01 to 0.1%). The V gene is TRBV6-2 or TRBV6-3, the J gene TRBJ2-2; a possible D gene is TRBD2 (5 bases). V was cut by 2 bases and J by 7 bases, with 17 bases left in between. CDR1 and CDR2 (germline): MNHEY, SVGEGT. The CDR3 extends over 16 amino acids. The CDR3 sequence: CASSYRLTGESGELFF. Written as DNA, the CDR3 is TGTGCCAGCAGTTACCGACTGACCGGGGAGAGCGGGGAGCTGTTTTTT.

V is TRBV28 and J is TRBJ1-2; maybe TRBD1 (6 bases). Germline-derived CDR1 and CDR2 are MDHEN and SYDVKM. The CDR3 runs to 11 residues. V lost 10 bases to trimming and J lost 6 bases, with 12 bases between them. The chain's CDR3 is CAIRQVNGYTF. In DNA, the CDR3 is TGTGCCATCCGACAGGTTAATGGCTACACCTTC.

The V gene is TRBV28, the J gene TRBJ2-1; 8 nucleotides match TRBD1. CDR3 length equals 13 residues. Germline CDR1 MDHEN, CDR2 SYDVKM. Losses at the gene ends were 6 bases for V and 8 bases for J; bases not matched to a gene: 6. DNA for the CDR3: TGTGCCAGCAGCTCGGGACAGGATCATGAGCAGTTCTTC. Amino acid sequence: CASSSGQDHEQFF.

The V call is TRBV5-4, the J call TRBJ2-2, with 8 bases that match TRBD2. With V trimmed by 4 bases and J by 6 bases, 8 bases remained unmatched. Germline lookup yields CDR1 SGHNT and CDR2 YYREEE (reference sequence). The CDR3 is made up of 15 amino acids. CDR3 sequence reads: CASSPPGLGAGELFF. CDR3 sequence (DNA): TGTGCCAGCAGCCCGCCGGGACTAGGCGCCGGGGAGCTGTTTTTT.

This clone was seen a handful of times. The rearrangement links TRBV6-2 or TRBV6-3 to TRBJ2-7, with 9 bases matching TRBD2. The CDR3 contains 14 residues. Germline values: CDR1 MNHEY, CDR2 SVGEGT. Trimming took 4 bases from V and 6 from J; bases not matched to a gene: 7. The CDR3 reads CASSSLLAGREQYF. In DNA form, the CDR3 reads TGTGCCAGCAGTTCCCTGCTAGCGGGACGCGAGCAGTACTTC.

The V and J genes are TRBV29-1 and TRBJ2-7; perhaps TRBD1 as D (6 bases). Germline CDR1 is SQVTM and CDR2 is ANQGSEA. V was pared by 6 bases and J by 2 bases, with 14 bases between. The CDR3 runs 13 residues. CDR3 region: CSVSQGRAYEQYF. The CDR3 bases are TGCAGCGTCAGTCAGGGGAGAGCCTACGAGCAGTACTTC.

The chain joins TRBV7-2 to TRBJ2-3; TRBD2 might be the D (7 bases). Trimming removed 5 bases from V and 5 bases from J, with 17 bases in between. The CDR3 is 15 amino acids. In germline, CDR1 is SGHTA, CDR2 FQGNSA. This CDR3 is CASSPLGGAGDTQYF. In DNA, the CDR3 is TGTGCCAGCAGCCCATTGGGGGGGGCGGGAGATACGCAGTATTTT.

V usage is TRBV27 and J usage is TRBJ2-2; 8 nucleotides agree with TRBD2. Looked up from germline, CDR1 is MNHEY and CDR2 is SMNVEV (reference sequence). The CDR3 loop spans 19 amino acids. With 0 bases clipped from V and 6 bases from J, the junction kept 15 bases outside the gene matches. In DNA, the CDR3 is TGTGCCAGCAGTTTATCCCCTGGGTATCGGACCGGGGGGGCCGGGGAGCTGTTTTTT. It encodes CASSLSPGYRTGGAGELFF.

There are a few counts of this clone. The chain is built from TRBV7-8 and TRBJ2-4, with D possibly called TRBD1 or TRBD2 (5 bases each). V was trimmed by 3 bases and J by 9 bases, leaving 15 bases between them. Germline V CDR1 and CDR2: SGHVS, FQNEAQ. This CDR3 comprises 14 residues. CDR3 sequence: CASSFEGRTGIQYF. The CDR3 nucleotides are TGTGCCAGCAGCTTCGAGGGGAGAACCGGCATTCAGTACTTC.

This sequence joins TRBV5-1 and TRBJ1-3; D gene unclear. V was cut by 0 bases and J by 2 bases, with 9 bases left in between. Germline lookup yields CDR1 SGHRS and CDR2 YFSETQ. The CDR3 totals 15 residues. DNA of the CDR3: TGCGCCAGCAGCTTGGAATTAGGGACTGGAAACACCATATATTTT. Residues: CASSLELGTGNTIYF.

The chain links TRBV5-4 to TRBJ2-7; 9 bases match TRBD2. The CDR3 runs 14 residues. V was clipped by 4 bases and J by 5 bases; unmatched bases: 7. Germline values: CDR1 SGHNT, CDR2 YYREEE (reference sequence). The CDR3 nucleotides are TGTGCCAGCAGCCAGGGACTAGCTGTGGACGAGCAGTACTTC. This translates into CASSQGLAVDEQYF.

This clone was seen only a few times. V usage is TRBV18 and J usage is TRBJ2-3; D is unresolved. Germline loops: CDR1 KGHSH, CDR2 LQKENI. The V end was cut by 2 bases, the J end by 0 bases, with 9 bases between. The CDR3 covers 15 residues. CDR3 loop: CASSPLGSSTDTQYF. The CDR3 DNA sequence: TGTGCCAGCTCACCATTAGGATCTAGCACAGATACGCAGTATTTT.

The V call is TRBV9, the J call TRBJ2-4, with D unclear. V lost 3 bases and J 1 base, leaving 11 bases between the germline ends. The CDR3 has 15 residues. Germline CDR1 reads SGDLS; CDR2 reads YYNGEE. As DNA, the CDR3 is TGTGCCAGCAGCGGAAACCTCGAGGCCAAAAACATTCAGTACTTC. Translated: CASSGNLEAKNIQYF. Full variable domain (outside the CDR3, taken from reference TRBV9 and TRBJ2-4): DSGVTQTPKHLITATGQRVTLRCSPRSGDLSVYWYQQSLDQGLQFLIQYYNGEERAKGNILERFSAQQFPDLHSELNLSSLELGDSALYFCASSGNLEAKNIQYFGAGTRLSVL.

This chain links TRBV30 with TRBJ2-2; a weak D match, TRBD2 (5 bases). V gave up 0 bases and J gave up 5 bases, with 10 bases separating them. CDR3 length: 14 amino acids. Germline values: CDR1 GTSNPN, CDR2 SVGIG (reference sequence). CDR3: CAWSVPGGTGELFF. The CDR3 nucleotides read TGTGCCTGGAGTGTACCTGGCGGGACCGGGGAGCTGTTTTTT.

A word on this clone: One junction end disagrees with the germline gene, perhaps due to a read error. The chain recombines TRBV6-5 with TRBJ1-5, with D maybe TRBD1 (5 bases). Germline assignment: CDR1 MNHEY and CDR2 SVGAGI. This CDR3 spans 16 amino acids. CDR3 region: CASRYFRAHSNQPQHF. In DNA form, the CDR3 reads TGTGCCAGCAGGTACTTCAGGGCCCATAGCAATCAGCCCCAGCATTTT.

The rearrangement joins TRBV13 to TRBJ2-2; 10 bases agree with TRBD2. The germline CDR1 and CDR2 sequences are PRHDT and FYEKMQ (reference sequence). The CDR3 has 18 residues. With V trimmed by 5 bases and J by 0 bases, 9 bases remained unmatched. The CDR3 DNA sequence: TGTGCCAGCAGCCCCAACCCCACTAGCGGGACGAACACCGGGGAGCTGTTTTTT. It specifies CASSPNPTSGTNTGELFF.

This chain links TRBV28 with TRBJ2-3; 8 bases map to TRBD2. With V trimmed by 2 bases and J by 2 bases, 3 bases remained unmatched. CDR1 MDHEN and CDR2 SYDVKM come from the germline V gene. The CDR3 length is 15 residues. CDR3: CASSLAGGYTDTQYF. DNA for the CDR3: TGTGCCAGCAGTTTAGCGGGAGGATACACAGATACGCAGTATTTT.